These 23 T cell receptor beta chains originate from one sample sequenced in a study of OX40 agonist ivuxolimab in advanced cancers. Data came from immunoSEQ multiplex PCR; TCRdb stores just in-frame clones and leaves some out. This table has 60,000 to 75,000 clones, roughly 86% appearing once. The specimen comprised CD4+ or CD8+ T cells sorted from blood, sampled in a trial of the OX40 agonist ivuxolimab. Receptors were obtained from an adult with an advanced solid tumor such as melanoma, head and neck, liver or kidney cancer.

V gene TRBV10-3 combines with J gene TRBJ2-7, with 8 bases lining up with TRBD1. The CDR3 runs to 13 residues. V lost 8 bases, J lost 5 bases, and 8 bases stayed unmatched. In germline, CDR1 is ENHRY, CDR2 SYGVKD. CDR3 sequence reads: CAIVEAGGHEQYF. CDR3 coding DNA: TGTGCCATCGTAGAGGCAGGGGGCCACGAGCAGTACTTC.

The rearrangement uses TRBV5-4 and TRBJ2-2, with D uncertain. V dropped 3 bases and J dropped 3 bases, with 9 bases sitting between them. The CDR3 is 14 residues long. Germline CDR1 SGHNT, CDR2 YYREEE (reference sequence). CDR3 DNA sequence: TGTGCCAGCAGCTCTCCTAGGGACACCGGGGAGCTGTTTTTT. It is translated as CASSSPRDTGELFF.

As DNA, the CDR3 is TGTGCCAGCACAAAGAAAGCATCGTTTGACGAGCAGTACTTC. Translating it yields CASTKKASFDEQYF. The V and J genes are TRBV6-6 and TRBJ2-7; no clear D gene. Germline V gene lookup returns CDR1 MNHNY and CDR2 SVGAGI (reference sequence). The CDR3 is 14 residues long. Trimming pared 7 bases from V and 5 bases from J, leaving 18 bases between.

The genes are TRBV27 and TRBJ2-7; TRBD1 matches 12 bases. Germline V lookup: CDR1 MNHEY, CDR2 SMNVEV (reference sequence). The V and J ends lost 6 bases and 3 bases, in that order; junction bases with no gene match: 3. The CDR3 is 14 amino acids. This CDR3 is CASRGTGGVYEQYF. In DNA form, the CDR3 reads TGTGCCAGCAGGGGGACAGGGGGCGTCTACGAGCAGTACTTC.

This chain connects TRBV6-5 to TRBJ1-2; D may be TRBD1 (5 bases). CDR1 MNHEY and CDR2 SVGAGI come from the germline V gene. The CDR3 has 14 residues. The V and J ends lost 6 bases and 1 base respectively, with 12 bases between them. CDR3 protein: CASRRDGNNYGYTF. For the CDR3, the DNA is TGTGCCAGCAGGAGGGACGGAAATAACTATGGCTACACCTTC.

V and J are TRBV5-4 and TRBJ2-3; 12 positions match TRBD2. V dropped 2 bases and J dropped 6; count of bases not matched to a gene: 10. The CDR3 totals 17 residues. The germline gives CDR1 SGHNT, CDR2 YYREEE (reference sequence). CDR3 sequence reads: CASSLKILAGGTDTQYF. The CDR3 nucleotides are TGTGCCAGCAGCTTAAAAATACTAGCGGGAGGAACTGATACGCAGTATTTT.

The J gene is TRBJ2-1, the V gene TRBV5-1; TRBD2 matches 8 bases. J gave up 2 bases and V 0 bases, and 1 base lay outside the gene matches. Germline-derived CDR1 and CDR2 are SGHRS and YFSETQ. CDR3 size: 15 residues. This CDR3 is CASSLVSGAYNEQFF. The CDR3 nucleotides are TGCGCCAGCAGCTTGGTTAGCGGGGCCTACAATGAGCAGTTCTTC.

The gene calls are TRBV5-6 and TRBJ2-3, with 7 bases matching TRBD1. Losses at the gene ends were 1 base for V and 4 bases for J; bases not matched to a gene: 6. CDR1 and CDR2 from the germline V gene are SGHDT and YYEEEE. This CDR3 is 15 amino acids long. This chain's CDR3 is CASSLTGRGPDTQYF. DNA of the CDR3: TGTGCCAGCAGCTTGACGGGTAGGGGGCCAGATACGCAGTATTTT.

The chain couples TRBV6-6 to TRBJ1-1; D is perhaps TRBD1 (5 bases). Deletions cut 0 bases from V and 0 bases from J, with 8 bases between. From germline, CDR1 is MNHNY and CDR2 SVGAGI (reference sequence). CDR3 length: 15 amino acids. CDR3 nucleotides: TGTGCCAGCAGTTACTCGAGACAGATGAACACTGAAGCTTTCTTT. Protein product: CASSYSRQMNTEAFF.

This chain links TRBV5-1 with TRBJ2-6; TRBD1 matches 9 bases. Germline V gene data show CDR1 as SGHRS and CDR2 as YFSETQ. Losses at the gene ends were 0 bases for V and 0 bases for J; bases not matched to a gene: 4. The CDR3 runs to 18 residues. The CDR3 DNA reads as TGCGCCAGCAGCTTGGTGGGACAGGGCCGCTCTGGGGCCAACGTCCTGACTTTC. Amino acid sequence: CASSLVGQGRSGANVLTF.

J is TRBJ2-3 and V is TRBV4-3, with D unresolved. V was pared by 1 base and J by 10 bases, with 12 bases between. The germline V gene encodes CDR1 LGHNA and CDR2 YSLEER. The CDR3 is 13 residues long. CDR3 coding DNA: TGCGCCAGCAGCCAAGGCGAACTGATGCCGCAGTATTTT. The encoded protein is CASSQGELMPQYF.

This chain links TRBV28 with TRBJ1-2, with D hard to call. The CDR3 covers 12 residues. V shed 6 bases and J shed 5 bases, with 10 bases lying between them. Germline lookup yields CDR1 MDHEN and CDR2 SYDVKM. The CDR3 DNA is TGTGCCAGCAGACCGGTAGGGTATGGCTACACCTTC. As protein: CASRPVGYGYTF.

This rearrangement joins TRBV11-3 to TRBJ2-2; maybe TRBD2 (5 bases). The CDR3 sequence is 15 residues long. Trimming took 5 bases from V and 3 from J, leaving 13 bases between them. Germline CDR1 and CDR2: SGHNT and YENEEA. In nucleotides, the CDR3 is TGTGCCAGCAGCCTGGGGAGCACTGACACCGGGGAGCTGTTTTTT. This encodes CASSLGSTDTGELFF.

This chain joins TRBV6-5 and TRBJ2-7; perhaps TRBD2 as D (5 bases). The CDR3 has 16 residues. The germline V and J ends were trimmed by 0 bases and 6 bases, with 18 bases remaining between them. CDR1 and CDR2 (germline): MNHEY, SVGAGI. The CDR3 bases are TGTGCCAGCAGTTACTCGAGAGCGATGAGGGTCCTCGAGCAGTACTTC. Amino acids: CASSYSRAMRVLEQYF.

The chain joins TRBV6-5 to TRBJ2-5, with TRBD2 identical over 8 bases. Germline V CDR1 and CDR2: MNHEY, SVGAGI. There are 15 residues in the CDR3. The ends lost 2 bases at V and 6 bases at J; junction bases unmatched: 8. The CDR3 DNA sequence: TGTGCCAGCAGTTACGGTAGCGGGATTTCTCAGACCCAGTACTTC. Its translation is CASSYGSGISQTQYF.

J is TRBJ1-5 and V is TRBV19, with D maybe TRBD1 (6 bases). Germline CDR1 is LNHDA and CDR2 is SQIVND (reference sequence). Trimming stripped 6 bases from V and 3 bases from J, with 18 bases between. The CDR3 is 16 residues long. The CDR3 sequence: CASRGQHFGYNQPQHF. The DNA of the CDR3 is TGTGCCAGTAGAGGACAGCATTTTGGATACAATCAGCCCCAGCATTTT.

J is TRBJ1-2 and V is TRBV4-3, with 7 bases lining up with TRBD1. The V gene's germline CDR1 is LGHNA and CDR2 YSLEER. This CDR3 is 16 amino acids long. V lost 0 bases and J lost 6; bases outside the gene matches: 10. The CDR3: CASSQDPTGPSDGYTF. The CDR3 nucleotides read TGCGCCAGCAGCCAAGATCCGACAGGGCCTAGTGATGGCTACACCTTC.

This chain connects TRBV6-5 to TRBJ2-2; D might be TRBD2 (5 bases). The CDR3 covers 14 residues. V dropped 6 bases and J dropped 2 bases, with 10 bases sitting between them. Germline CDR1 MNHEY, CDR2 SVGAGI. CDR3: CASSRGVNTGELFF. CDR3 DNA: TGTGCCAGCAGCCGGGGTGTAAACACCGGGGAGCTGTTTTTT.

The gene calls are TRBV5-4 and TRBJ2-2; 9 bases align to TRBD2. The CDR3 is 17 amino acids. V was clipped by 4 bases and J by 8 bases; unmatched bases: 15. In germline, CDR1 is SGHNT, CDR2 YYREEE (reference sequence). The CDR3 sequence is CASSPSYAGGIGGELFF. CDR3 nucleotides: TGTGCCAGCAGCCCTTCCTATGCGGGAGGGATCGGGGGGGAGCTGTTTTTT. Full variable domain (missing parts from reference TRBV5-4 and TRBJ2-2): ETGVTQSPTHLIKTRGQQVTLRCSSQSGHNTVSWYQQALGQGPQFIFQYYREEENGRGNFPPRFSGLQFPNYSSELNVNALELDDSALYLCASSPSYAGGIGGELFFGEGSRLTVL.

The CDR3 here is CASSRGTGGLYEQYF. Here the CDR3 DNA reads TGTGCCAGCAGCCGTGGGACAGGGGGCCTCTACGAGCAGTACTTC. The gene calls are TRBV11-2 and TRBJ2-7; 12 bases match TRBD1. The length of the CDR3 is 15 residues. J lost 3 bases, V lost 5 bases, and 5 bases had no gene match. Germline-derived CDR1 and CDR2 are SGHAT and FQNNGV.

The CDR3 bases are TGTGCCAGTACCACTCCGGGGGCAACTAATGAAAAACTGTTTTTT. It translates to CASTTPGATNEKLFF. The rearrangement joins TRBV19 to TRBJ1-4; possibly TRBD1 for D (5 bases). Looked up from germline, CDR1 is LNHDA and CDR2 is SQIVND (reference sequence). V lost 7 bases and J 0 bases, leaving 12 bases between the germline ends. This CDR3 is built from 15 residues.

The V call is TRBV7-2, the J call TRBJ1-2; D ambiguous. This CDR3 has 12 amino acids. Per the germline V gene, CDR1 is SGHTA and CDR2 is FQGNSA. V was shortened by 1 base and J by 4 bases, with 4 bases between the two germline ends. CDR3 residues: CASSLVTYGYTF. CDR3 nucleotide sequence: TGTGCCAGCAGCTTAGTCACCTATGGCTACACCTTC.

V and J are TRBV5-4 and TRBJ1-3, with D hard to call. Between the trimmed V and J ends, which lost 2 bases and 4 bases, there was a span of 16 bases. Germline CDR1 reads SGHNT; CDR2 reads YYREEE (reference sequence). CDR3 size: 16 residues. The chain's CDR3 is CASSLGPMASGNTIYF. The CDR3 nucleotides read TGTGCCAGCAGCTTAGGACCGATGGCATCCGGAAACACCATATATTTT.